This TCR beta chain stems from a study of T cell responses to AZD1222 COVID-19 vaccine. About the research overall: Pooled samples include second doses given at about 4 or 12 weeks.

This CDR3 comprises 15 residues. Trimming took 4 bases from V and 8 from J, leaving 18 bases between them. Germline-derived CDR1 and CDR2 are MDHEN and SYDVKM. Libraries were prepared by immunoSEQ multiplex PCR; TCRdb keeps only in-frame clonotypes and omits some of them. This table holds 180,000 or so clones, 94% found once. Sequenced material: peripheral blood, taken on day 0 of AZD1222 vaccination. The genes are TRBV28 and TRBJ2-1; TRBD2 might be the D (6 bases). This receptor was obtained from an adult in good health. The CDR3 reads CASSSPDGSGDEQFF. The DNA of the CDR3 is TGTGCCAGCAGTTCCCCGGATGGGTCGGGAGATGAGCAGTTCTTC. The complete variable domain, with remaining parts taken from reference TRBV28 and TRBJ2-1, reads DVKVTQSSRYLVKRTGEKVFLECVQDMDHENMFWYRQDPGLGLRLIYFSYDVKMKEKGDIPEGYSVSREKKERFSLILESASTNQTSMYLCASSSPDGSGDEQFFGPGTRLTVL.